The sequence of this TCR beta chain was determined in a study of T cells after yellow fever vaccination. This CDR3 is built from 15 residues. In germline, CDR1 is SGHTA, CDR2 FQGNSA. The V and J ends lost 4 bases and 5 bases respectively, with 17 bases between them. TCRdb called the 5' RACE reads again in MiXCR, with one record for every CDR3 protein. Of some 350,000 distinct CDR3 sequences listed, roughly 4% are singletons. The chain has TRBV7-2 and TRBJ1-2, with no clear D. The starting material was PBMCs, obtained 5 days after the yellow fever booster vaccination. The source of this sequence is a man between 18 and 35 years old who received the YFV17D yellow fever vaccine. The CDR3 here is CASSYSGGGWYGYTF. CDR3 sequence (DNA): TGTGCCAGCAGCTACTCGGGTGGAGGGTGGTATGGCTACACCTTC.